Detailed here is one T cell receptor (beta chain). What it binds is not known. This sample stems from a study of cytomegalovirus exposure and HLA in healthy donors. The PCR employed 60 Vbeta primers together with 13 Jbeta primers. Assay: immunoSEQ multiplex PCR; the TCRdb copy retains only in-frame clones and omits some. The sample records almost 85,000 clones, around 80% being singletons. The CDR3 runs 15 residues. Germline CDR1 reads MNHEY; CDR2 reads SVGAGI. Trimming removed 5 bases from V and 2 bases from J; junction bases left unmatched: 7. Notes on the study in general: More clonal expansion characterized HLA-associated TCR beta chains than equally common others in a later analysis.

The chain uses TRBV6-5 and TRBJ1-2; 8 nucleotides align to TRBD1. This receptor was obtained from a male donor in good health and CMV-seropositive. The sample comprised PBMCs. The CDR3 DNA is TGTGCCAGCAGTACCCAGGGGGCGCCGAACTATGGCTACACCTTC. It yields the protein CASSTQGAPNYGYTF.